This T cell receptor beta chain was documented in a study of vaccination and CD4 T cells after COVID-19. Background on the study: Post-COVID draws followed diagnosis by a median roughly 99 days (range 35 to 161). General observations from the study: Spike mono-reactivity marked 304 of 307 vaccine-specific clones in convalescent patients. Clonotypes reactive to SARS-CoV-2 had a median that went up from roughly 21 to 40, but not significantly.

Details on this clonotype: As yet, its antigen is unknown.

An Oncomine TCR Beta short-read assay was used to sequence the DNA from cultured CD4+ T cells. Genomic DNA extraction was carried out from cultured CD4+ T cells. TCRdb called the PCR reads again in MiXCR, with one record for every CDR3 protein. The table shows approximately 5,000 distinct CDR3 sequences, with roughly 27% occurring only once. As to treatment: roughly nine-day PBMC culture with coronavirus spike peptide pools or control peptides (ViraFEST assay). CD4+ T cells of the unexposed donor were collected before the COVID-19 pandemic (2011-2018). J gave up 1 base and V 4 bases, and 7 bases lay outside the gene matches. Germline loops: CDR1 MNHNS, CDR2 SASEGT. The CDR3 covers 16 residues.

The chain joins TRBV6-1 to TRBJ2-7, with 10 bases fitting TRBD1. The sample comprised CD4+ T cells from blood, cultured in vitro. The source of this sequence is a human donor in good health. CDR3 nucleotide sequence: TGTGCCAGCAGTGTGATTTGGACAGGGGGATCCTACGAGCAGTACTTC. This translates into CASSVIWTGGSYEQYF.